These 8 T cell receptor beta chains originate from one sample sequenced in a study of siplizumab effects on memory and regulatory T cells. Sequenced by immunoSEQ multiplex PCR; TCRdb stores in-frame clones only, minus some. The sample lists approximately 100,000 clones, roughly 94% seen once, with approximately 1.2% in the top ten. Sequencing was done on a sample of non-Treg CD4+ T cells sorted from blood. These receptors all come from a human donor in good health.

The J gene is TRBJ2-1, the V gene TRBV18; D is tentatively TRBD1 or TRBD2 (6 bases each). The germline V gene has CDR1 KGHSH and CDR2 LQKENI. V lost 5 bases to trimming and J lost 8 bases, with 19 bases between them. This CDR3 is built from 15 residues. CDR3 residues: CASSSTRGQIHEQFF. In DNA, the CDR3 is TGTGCCAGCTCATCGACCCGGGGGCAAATCCATGAGCAGTTCTTC.

This chain uses TRBV7-3 with TRBJ1-6; a weak D match, TRBD1 (6 bases). The germline V gene encodes CDR1 SGHTA and CDR2 FQGTGA. Trimming pared 5 bases from V and 7 bases from J, leaving 15 bases between. The CDR3 consists of 15 residues. The CDR3 bases are TGTGCCAGCAGCCGCGGACAGATGGGGAATTCACCCCTCCACTTT. Protein: CASSRGQMGNSPLHF.

This chain links TRBV11-2 with TRBJ2-1, with D possibly matching TRBD2 (6 bases). The CDR3 is 16 residues long. V was shortened by 3 bases and J by 5 bases, with 17 bases between the two germline ends. Germline V gene lookup returns CDR1 SGHAT and CDR2 FQNNGV. The CDR3 reads CASSFTFSGGNNEQFF. DNA of the CDR3: TGTGCCAGCAGCTTCACGTTTAGCGGAGGAAACAATGAGCAGTTCTTC.

The rearrangement joins TRBV6-5 to TRBJ1-4; D not resolved. Germline V gives CDR1 MNHEY, CDR2 SVGAGI. Between the trimmed V and J ends, which lost 6 bases and 7 bases, there was a span of 18 bases. This CDR3 spans 15 amino acids. The CDR3 sequence is CASRVGRRIGEKLFF. CDR3 DNA: TGTGCCAGCAGGGTCGGACGACGGATAGGTGAAAAACTGTTTTTT.

The chain employs TRBV6-5 and TRBJ1-4; 11 nucleotides match TRBD1. This CDR3 has 15 residues. Trimming at V came to 0 bases and at J to 8 bases, leaving 2 bases not matched to a gene. The germline gives CDR1 MNHEY, CDR2 SVGAGI. CDR3 sequence (DNA): TGTGCCAGCAGTTACTCCGGGACAGGGGGAGAAAAACTGTTTTTT. This encodes CASSYSGTGGEKLFF.

The chain links TRBV30 to TRBJ1-2; D remains ambiguous. Per the germline V gene, CDR1 is GTSNPN and CDR2 is SVGIG (reference sequence). The germline V and J ends were trimmed by 3 bases and 7 bases, with 9 bases remaining between them. The CDR3 is 11 residues long. The CDR3 spells CAWSQAAGYTF. In DNA form, the CDR3 reads TGTGCCTGGAGCCAGGCGGCTGGCTACACCTTC. Full variable domain (rest looked up from reference TRBV30 and TRBJ1-2): SQTIHQWPATLVQPVGSPLSLECTVEGTSNPNLYWYRQAAGRGLQLLFYSVGIGQISSEVPQNLSASRPQDRQFILSSKKLLLSDSGFYLCAWSQAAGYTFGSGTRLTVV.

This chain links TRBV6-1 with TRBJ2-2; maybe TRBD1 (5 bases). Trimming left V 4 bases short and J 6 bases short, with 9 bases between. CDR1 and CDR2 (germline): MNHNS, SASEGT. The CDR3 contains 13 residues. CDR3 region: CASSVTAAGELFF. CDR3 bases: TGTGCCAGCAGTGTGACAGCAGCCGGGGAGCTGTTTTTT.

The rearrangement joins TRBV28 to TRBJ2-5, with TRBD2 identical over 9 bases. This CDR3 comprises 15 residues. J gave up 1 base and V 11 bases, and 11 bases lay outside the gene matches. CDR1 is MDHEN and CDR2 is SYDVKM in the germline V gene. CDR3 DNA sequence: TGTGCCGGTCAAGGGGCGGGAGGGCCCCAAGAGACCCAGTACTTC. The encoded protein is CAGQGAGGPQETQYF.